These 27 T cell receptor beta chains were all obtained from the same sample, sequenced in a study of blood T cell repertoires in COVID-19. TCRdb keeps only in-frame clones here, not all; method: immunoSEQ multiplex PCR. The sample consists of some 150,000 clones, approximately 80% of them appearing once. Material: peripheral blood. The receptors come from a man between 65 and 85 years old with acute or convalescent COVID-19.

This clone was recorded once. This chain connects TRBV19 to TRBJ1-5, with 7 bases identical to TRBD1. The J segment lost 1 base and the V segment lost 2 bases, leaving 5 bases of the junction unmatched. The CDR3 has 16 amino acids. Germline CDR1 reads LNHDA; CDR2 reads SQIVND (reference sequence). CDR3 sequence reads: CASSIITGASNQPQHF. CDR3 nucleotide sequence: TGTGCCAGTAGTATAATTACAGGGGCAAGCAATCAGCCCCAGCATTTT.

This chain uses TRBV28 with TRBJ2-2, with TRBD1 matching 7 bases. Germline CDR1 and CDR2: MDHEN and SYDVKM. Trimming at V came to 3 bases and at J to 4 bases, leaving 8 bases not matched to a gene. This CDR3 is 16 amino acids long. CDR3 bases: TGTGCCAGCAGTTTCCTCGGGACAGCCAGCACCGGGGAGCTGTTTTTT. Translated, it gives CASSFLGTASTGELFF.

The chain joins TRBV27 to TRBJ2-7; 7 nucleotides line up with TRBD2. Germline loops: CDR1 MNHEY, CDR2 SMNVEV (reference sequence). There are 13 residues in the CDR3. Unmatched junction bases numbered 4, after V lost 4 bases and J lost 4 bases. CDR3: CASSYVGGYEQYF. Written as DNA, the CDR3 is TGTGCCAGCAGTTATGTCGGGGGGTACGAGCAGTACTTC.

The J gene is TRBJ1-1, the V gene TRBV7-9; the D is unclear. This CDR3 region has 12 residues. The germline V gene has CDR1 SEHNR and CDR2 FQNEAQ (reference sequence). The germline V and J ends were trimmed by 5 bases and 7 bases, with 11 bases remaining between them. In DNA form, the CDR3 reads TGTGCCAGCAGCCTTGCCGAGTTTGAAGCTTTCTTT. This encodes CASSLAEFEAFF. The whole variable domain, filled in from reference TRBV7-9 and TRBJ1-1, reads DTGVSQNPRHKITKRGQNVTFRCDPISEHNRLYWYRQTLGQGPEFLTYFQNEAQLEKSRLLSDRFSAERPKGSFSTLEIQRTEQGDSAMYLCASSLAEFEAFFGQGTRLTVV.

V usage is TRBV6-5 and J usage is TRBJ1-4, with unresolved D. The V end was cut by 2 bases, the J end by 3 bases, with 7 bases between. The CDR3 totals 14 residues. CDR1 MNHEY and CDR2 SVGAGI come from the germline V gene. CDR3 in amino acids: CASSYRGPNEKLFF. CDR3 nucleotides: TGTGCCAGCAGTTACCGGGGTCCTAATGAAAAACTGTTTTTT.

The chain joins TRBV6-6 to TRBJ2-5; 7 positions match TRBD2. V was pared by 4 bases and J by 5 bases, with 7 bases of the junction left unmatched. In germline, CDR1 is MNHNY, CDR2 SVGAGI (reference sequence). The CDR3 is 14 residues long. The CDR3 coding sequence is TGTGCCAGCAGTTTCCCGGGGGGTGGGGAGACCCAGTACTTC. Protein: CASSFPGGGETQYF.

Here the CDR3 reads CASRLGGRGDTQYF. CDR3 DNA sequence: TGTGCCAGCAGATTGGGCGGGAGAGGAGATACGCAGTATTTT. V gene TRBV28 combines with J gene TRBJ2-3; 7 bases agree with TRBD2. The CDR3 totals 14 residues. In germline, CDR1 is MDHEN, CDR2 SYDVKM. V gave up 6 bases and J gave up 5 bases; unmatched junction bases: 8.

The chain uses TRBV28 and TRBJ2-3; maybe TRBD1 (6 bases). V lost 6 bases to trimming and J lost 2 bases, with 12 bases between them. The CDR3 spans 14 residues. Germline V CDR1 and CDR2: MDHEN, SYDVKM. The CDR3 coding sequence is TGTGCCAGCAGACCTACAGGGCCCACAGATACGCAGTATTTT. Protein sequence: CASRPTGPTDTQYF.

This rearrangement joins TRBV5-6 to TRBJ2-3, with 8 bases identical to TRBD2. Germline V gene sequence: CDR1 SGHDT, CDR2 YYEEEE. CDR3 size: 17 residues. Losses at the gene ends were 0 bases for V and 3 bases for J; bases not matched to a gene: 9. The CDR3 loop is CASSLAGASGRTDTQYF. The CDR3 DNA reads TGTGCCAGCAGCTTGGCAGGGGCTAGCGGGCGGACAGATACGCAGTATTTT.

The V gene is TRBV5-1, the J gene TRBJ2-1; 9 nucleotides match TRBD2. This CDR3 has 16 residues. V lost 3 bases and J lost 6; bases outside the gene matches: 10. Germline CDR1 is SGHRS and CDR2 is YFSETQ. The CDR3 loop reads CASSSALAGPFNEQFF. CDR3 DNA: TGCGCCAGCAGCTCAGCCCTAGCGGGACCTTTCAATGAGCAGTTCTTC.

The V gene is TRBV7-8, the J gene TRBJ2-5, with D tentatively TRBD2 (6 bases). Trimming removed 6 bases at V and 3 bases at J, with 14 bases between. This CDR3 has 14 residues. Germline CDR1 reads SGHVS; CDR2 reads FQNEAQ. The CDR3: CASSTRTMKETQYF. The CDR3, as DNA: TGTGCCAGCAGTACGAGGACTATGAAAGAGACCCAGTACTTC.

V is TRBV28 and J is TRBJ2-3; the D gene is possibly TRBD1 (6 bases). The CDR3 totals 13 residues. V was pared by 8 bases and J by 2 bases, with 11 bases between. Germline CDR1 is MDHEN and CDR2 is SYDVKM. CDR3 amino acids: CASVTGNTDTQYF. The CDR3 DNA is TGTGCCAGCGTTACAGGGAACACAGATACGCAGTATTTT.

The V and J genes are TRBV19 and TRBJ1-1, with D maybe TRBD1 (6 bases). The CDR3 covers 14 residues. V gave up 10 bases and J gave up 1 base, with 16 bases separating them. Germline CDR1 LNHDA, CDR2 SQIVND (reference sequence). This CDR3 is CATAQQGRNTEAFF. The CDR3 bases are TGTGCCACCGCCCAACAGGGACGGAACACTGAAGCTTTCTTT.

J is TRBJ1-2 and V is TRBV12-2. TRBV12-2 is a pseudogene segment. There are 17 residues in the CDR3. The CDR3 DNA sequence: TGTGCAAGTCGCTTAGCGCGCCCCGGGGGAGGGGACTATGGCTACACCTTC. Protein sequence: CASRLARPGGGDYGYTF.

The rearrangement links TRBV6-5 to TRBJ1-4, with D perhaps TRBD1 (5 bases). V lost 0 bases and J 7 bases, leaving 15 bases between the germline ends. From germline, CDR1 is MNHEY and CDR2 SVGAGI. The CDR3 has 16 residues. CDR3 DNA sequence: TGTGCCAGCAGTTACTCTAGGGGCGGAAGGTCTGAAAAACTGTTTTTT. This encodes CASSYSRGGRSEKLFF.

The count of this clone is one. The chain links TRBV28 to TRBJ2-5; 7 nucleotides match TRBD1. Looked up from germline, CDR1 is MDHEN and CDR2 is SYDVKM. J lost 3 bases, V lost 6 bases, and 4 bases had no gene match. The CDR3 has 13 residues. CDR3 DNA: TGTGCCAGCAGCCCCGGGACAGAAGAGACCCAGTACTTC. Translated: CASSPGTEETQYF.

The chain joins TRBV9 to TRBJ2-1; D is ambiguous. V was cut by 3 bases and J by 4 bases, with 14 bases left in between. The CDR3 spans 15 residues. Germline CDR1 is SGDLS and CDR2 is YYNGEE. The CDR3 DNA follows: TGTGCCAGCAGCGGTGGCAGCGCCGTTTACAATGAGCAGTTCTTC. It codes for CASSGGSAVYNEQFF.

The CDR3 bases are TGTGCCAGCAGCCCCTCCGGGACAGGGGGTAACACCTTC. It is translated as CASSPSGTGGNTF. The chain links TRBV7-9 to TRBJ1-2; 11 bases are a match to TRBD1. The trim removed 5 bases at V and 12 bases at J, leaving 8 bases unmatched. CDR1 is SEHNR and CDR2 is FQNEAQ in the germline V gene (reference sequence). The CDR3 loop spans 13 amino acids.

The chain has TRBV5-1 and TRBJ1-1, with TRBD1 matching 7 bases. Germline V gives CDR1 SGHRS, CDR2 YFSETQ. The CDR3 is 16 amino acids. The ends lost 0 bases at V and 3 bases at J; junction bases unmatched: 8. CDR3 sequence (DNA): TGCGCCAGCAGCTTGGCCATAGGGGGCGCGGACACTGAAGCTTTCTTT. Its protein is CASSLAIGGADTEAFF. The full variable domain, completed using reference TRBV5-1 and TRBJ1-1, is KAGVTQTPRYLIKTRGQQVTLSCSPISGHRSVSWYQQTPGQGLQFLFEYFSETQRNKGNFPGRFSGRQFSNSRSEMNVSTLELGDSALYLCASSLAIGGADTEAFFGQGTRLTVV.

The chain uses TRBV9 and TRBJ1-6, with D possibly TRBD1 on 6 matching bases. The germline V gene has CDR1 SGDLS and CDR2 YYNGEE. The CDR3 has 15 residues. The V end lost 6 bases, the J end lost 6 bases, and 16 bases lay between the germline ends. The CDR3 loop reads CASTIDGQTNSPLHF. CDR3 sequence (DNA): TGTGCCAGCACCATAGACGGACAGACTAATTCACCCCTCCACTTT.

The chain combines TRBV5-1 with TRBJ2-1, with 8 bases fitting TRBD1. Losses at the gene ends were 7 bases for V and 7 bases for J; bases not matched to a gene: 16. The CDR3 runs 16 residues. The germline V gene encodes CDR1 SGHRS and CDR2 YFSETQ. DNA of the CDR3: TGCGCCAGCTCCTTGACAGGGGTCTATATGGGAAATGAGCAGTTCTTC. Protein: CASSLTGVYMGNEQFF. Based on the CDR3 plus reference TRBV5-1 and TRBJ2-1, the full variable domain is KAGVTQTPRYLIKTRGQQVTLSCSPISGHRSVSWYQQTPGQGLQFLFEYFSETQRNKGNFPGRFSGRQFSNSRSEMNVSTLELGDSALYLCASSLTGVYMGNEQFFGPGTRLTVL.

This chain links TRBV28 with TRBJ1-5; D is possibly TRBD1 (5 bases). Trimming pared 5 bases from V and 5 bases from J, leaving 16 bases between. The CDR3 covers 15 residues. CDR1 and CDR2 (germline): MDHEN, SYDVKM. The CDR3 region has the DNA TGTGCCAGCAGTACACCAAGGGACTACCATCAGCCCCAGCATTTT. Protein product: CASSTPRDYHQPQHF.

V and J are TRBV10-2 and TRBJ2-7; 13 bases agree with TRBD2. Trimming at V came to 6 bases and at J to 7 bases, leaving 9 bases not matched to a gene. CDR3 length equals 15 residues. Germline V gene data show CDR1 as WSHSY and CDR2 as SAAADI. The CDR3 DNA reads as TGCGCCAGCAGGCTGAGGACTAGCGGGGGTGGAGAGCAGTACTTC. Residues: CASRLRTSGGGEQYF.

The V call is TRBV3-1 (or the pseudogene TRBV3-2), the J call TRBJ2-7; D is uncertain. The CDR3 covers 12 residues. Germline CDR1 is LGHDT and CDR2 is YNNKEL (reference sequence). V dropped 2 bases and J dropped 5 bases, with 7 bases sitting between them. The CDR3 nucleotides are TGTGCCAGCAGCCAAAGCGTCAACGAGCAGTACTTC. Translation gives CASSQSVNEQYF.

V usage is TRBV24-1 and J usage is TRBJ2-1; D remains unclear. CDR1 KGHDR and CDR2 SFDVKD come from the germline V gene. The CDR3 extends over 14 amino acids. The ends were cut back, 0 bases at V and 5 bases at J, with 7 bases in the middle. The DNA of the CDR3 is TGTGCCACCAGTGATTTGCGGCAGGACAATGAGCAGTTCTTC. Translating it yields CATSDLRQDNEQFF.

Comment on this clone: At one end, the junction sequence differs from germline, possibly due to a read error. CDR3 sequence: CASSQSGPGNAGELFF. CDR3 coding DNA: TGTGCCAGCAGCCAATCGGGCCCGGGGAACGCCGGGGAGCTGTTTTTT. The chain joins TRBV16 to TRBJ2-2; the D gene is possibly TRBD2 (5 bases). The CDR3 covers 16 residues. Germline V gene data show CDR1 as KGHSY and CDR2 as FQNENV.

This chain uses TRBV7-8 with TRBJ2-2, with D maybe TRBD2 (6 bases). Germline values: CDR1 SGHVS, CDR2 FQNEAQ. The CDR3 length is 14 residues. V was pared by 8 bases and J by 5 bases, with 15 bases between. Written as DNA, the CDR3 is TGTGCCAGCGACGGGACTCAACAAACCGGGGAGCTGTTTTTT. It yields the protein CASDGTQQTGELFF.